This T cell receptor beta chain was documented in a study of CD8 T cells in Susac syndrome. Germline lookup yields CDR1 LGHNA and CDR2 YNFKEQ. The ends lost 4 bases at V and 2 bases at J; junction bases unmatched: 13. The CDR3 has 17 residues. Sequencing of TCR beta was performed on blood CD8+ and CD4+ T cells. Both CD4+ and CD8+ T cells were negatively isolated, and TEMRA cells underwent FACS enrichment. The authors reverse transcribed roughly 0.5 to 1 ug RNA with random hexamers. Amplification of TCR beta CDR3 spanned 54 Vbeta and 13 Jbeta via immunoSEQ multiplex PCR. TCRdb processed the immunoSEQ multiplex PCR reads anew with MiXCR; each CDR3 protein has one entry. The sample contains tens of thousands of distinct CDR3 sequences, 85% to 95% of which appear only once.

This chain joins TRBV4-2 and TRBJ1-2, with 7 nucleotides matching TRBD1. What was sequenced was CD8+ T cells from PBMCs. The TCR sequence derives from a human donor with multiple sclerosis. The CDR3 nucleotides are TGTGCCAGCAGCCCTTCTCCGGCAGGGGGTTTCAACTATGGCTACACCTTC. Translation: CASSPSPAGGFNYGYTF.